The sequence of this T cell receptor beta chain was determined in a study of shared clonotypes between healthy human individuals. This clone has more than one count but fewer than ten. This sample includes further DNA sequences coding for the same CDR3. Profiled with immunoSEQ multiplex PCR; TCRdb holds only in-frame clones, not every one. The profile covers about 2.4 million clones, with more than 90% appearing a single time and roughly 0.15% taken by the ten largest. This TCR was recovered from a man between 18 and 35 years old in good health. What was sequenced was naive CD4+ T cells sorted from blood. The sample's subset: CD45RA+ positively selected.

Here the CDR3 DNA reads TGTGCCTGGACCAGCGGCTACTCCTACGAGCAGTACTTC. Translating it yields CAWTSGYSYEQYF. The chain combines TRBV30 with TRBJ2-7, with TRBD2 as a possible D gene (5 bases). The V gene's germline CDR1 is GTSNPN and CDR2 SVGIG (reference sequence). V lost 4 bases, J lost 0 bases, and 10 bases lay in between. The CDR3 sequence is 13 residues long.